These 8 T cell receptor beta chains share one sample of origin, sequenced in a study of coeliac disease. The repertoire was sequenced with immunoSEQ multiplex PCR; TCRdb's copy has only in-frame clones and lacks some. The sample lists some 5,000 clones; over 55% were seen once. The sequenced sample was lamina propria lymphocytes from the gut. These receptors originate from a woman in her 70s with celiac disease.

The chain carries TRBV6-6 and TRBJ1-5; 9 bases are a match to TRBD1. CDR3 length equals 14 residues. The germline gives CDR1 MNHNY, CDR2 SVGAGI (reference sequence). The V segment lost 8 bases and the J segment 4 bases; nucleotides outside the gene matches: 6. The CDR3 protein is CASRRTGANQPQHF. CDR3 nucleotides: TGTGCCAGCCGCAGGACAGGGGCTAATCAGCCCCAGCATTTT.

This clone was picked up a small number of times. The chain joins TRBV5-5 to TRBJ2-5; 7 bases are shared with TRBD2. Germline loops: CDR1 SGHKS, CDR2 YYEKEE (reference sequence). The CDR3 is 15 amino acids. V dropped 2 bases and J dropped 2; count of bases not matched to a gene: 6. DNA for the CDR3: TGTGCCAGCAGCTTAGGGACTACATCACAAGAGACCCAGTACTTC. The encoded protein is CASSLGTTSQETQYF.

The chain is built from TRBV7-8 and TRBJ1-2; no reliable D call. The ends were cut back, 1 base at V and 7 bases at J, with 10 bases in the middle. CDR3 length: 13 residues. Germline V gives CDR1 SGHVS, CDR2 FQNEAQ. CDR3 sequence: CASSLGEGGGYTF. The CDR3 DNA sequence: TGTGCCAGCAGCTTAGGCGAGGGCGGTGGCTACACCTTC.

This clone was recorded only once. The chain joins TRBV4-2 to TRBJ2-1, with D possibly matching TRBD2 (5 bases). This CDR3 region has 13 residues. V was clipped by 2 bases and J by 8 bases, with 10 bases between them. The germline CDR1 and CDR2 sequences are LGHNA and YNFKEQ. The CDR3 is CASSQPRSDEQFF. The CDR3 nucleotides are TGTGCCAGCAGCCAACCGCGTAGCGATGAGCAGTTCTTC.

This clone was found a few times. CDR3 DNA sequence: TGTGCCAGCAGCGATGCGGTCGGGGAATTAGCCAAAAACATTCAGTACTTC. Residues: CASSDAVGELAKNIQYF. This chain links TRBV9 with TRBJ2-4, with D possibly TRBD2 on 5 matching bases. The CDR3 contains 17 residues. The V gene's germline CDR1 is SGDLS and CDR2 YYNGEE. Trimming shortened V by 3 bases and J by 0 bases, and 16 bases separated the two germline ends. Complete variable domain (other parts from reference TRBV9 and TRBJ2-4): DSGVTQTPKHLITATGQRVTLRCSPRSGDLSVYWYQQSLDQGLQFLIQYYNGEERAKGNILERFSAQQFPDLHSELNLSSLELGDSALYFCASSDAVGELAKNIQYFGAGTRLSVL.

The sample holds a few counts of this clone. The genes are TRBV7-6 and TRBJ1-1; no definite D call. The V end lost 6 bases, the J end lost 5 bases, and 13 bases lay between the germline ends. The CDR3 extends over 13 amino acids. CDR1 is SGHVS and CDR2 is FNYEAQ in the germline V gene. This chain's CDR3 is CASRLSTTTEAFF. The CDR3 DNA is TGTGCCAGCAGATTGAGCACGACTACTGAAGCTTTCTTT.

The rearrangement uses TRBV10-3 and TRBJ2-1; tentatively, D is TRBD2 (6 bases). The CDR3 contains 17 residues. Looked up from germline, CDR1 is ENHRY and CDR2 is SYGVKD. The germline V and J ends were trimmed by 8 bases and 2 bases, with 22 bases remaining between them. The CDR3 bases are TGTGCCATCGAAAACGGGGGAAACGGGGGAGCCTACAATGAGCAGTTCTTC. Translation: CAIENGGNGGAYNEQFF.

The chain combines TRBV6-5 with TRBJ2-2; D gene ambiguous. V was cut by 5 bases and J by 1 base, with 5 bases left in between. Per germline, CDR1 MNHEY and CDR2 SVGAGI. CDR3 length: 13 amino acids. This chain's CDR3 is CASSHGNTGELFF. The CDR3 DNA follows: TGTGCCAGCAGTCACGGGAACACCGGGGAGCTGTTTTTT.